This TCR beta chain was retrieved from a study of blood T cell repertoires in COVID-19. Study at large: PBMCs, B-cell-depleted T cells, or T cells provided the cDNA or gDNA that made up the material.

The authors' processing: It was from reference gene primer amplification that nucleated cell counts were estimated. Sequencing used immunoSEQ multiplex PCR; TCRdb keeps in-frame clones, though not all of them. V, J and clone size derive from that table, while D and trimming were established from the DNA sequence. The profile covers roughly 120,000 clones, with more than 80% appearing a single time and approximately 4.3% taken by the ten largest. V was pared by 0 bases and J by 3 bases, with 12 bases between. Germline CDR1 and CDR2: SGDLS and YYNGEE. The CDR3 contains 15 residues. In this sample, this clone turned up a few times.

This rearrangement joins TRBV9 to TRBJ2-5, with D perhaps matching TRBD2 (6 bases). The receptor was derived from a woman between 50 and 59 years old with acute or convalescent COVID-19. Sample: peripheral blood. The CDR3 sequence: CASSVGTSSKETQYF. The DNA for the CDR3 is TGTGCCAGCAGCGTAGGCACTAGCTCAAAAGAGACCCAGTACTTC.